One sample yielded the 9 T cell receptor beta chains listed below, sequenced in a study of cytomegalovirus exposure and HLA in healthy donors. The PCR employed 60 Vbeta primers together with 13 Jbeta primers. Clones were read by immunoSEQ multiplex PCR, and TCRdb kept only the in-frame ones, dropping some. There are 95,000 to 100,000 clones in the sample; around three quarters occur only once, and 16% lies in the top ten. Sequencing used PBMCs. Receptors were obtained from a man aged 55-75 years in good health and CMV-seropositive.

The chain uses TRBV11-2 and TRBJ2-7; D is unclear. Trimming cost V 0 bases and J 12 bases, with 21 bases left between them. The CDR3 length is 15 residues. CDR1 is SGHAT, CDR2 FQNNGV, per germline. CDR3 in amino acids: CASSLESPNPYALYF. The CDR3 coding sequence is TGTGCCAGCAGCTTAGAGTCGCCTAACCCTTACGCCTTGTACTTC.

The V and J genes are TRBV30 and TRBJ1-2, with D tentatively TRBD1 (5 bases). This CDR3 spans 13 amino acids. The germline gives CDR1 GTSNPN, CDR2 SVGIG (reference sequence). V shed 3 bases and J shed 6 bases, with 14 bases lying between them. The CDR3 loop is CAWRWTNSDGYTF. CDR3 bases: TGTGCCTGGAGATGGACAAATTCGGATGGCTACACCTTC.

The J gene is TRBJ1-2, the V gene TRBV9; the D is unclear. Trimming shortened V by 4 bases and J by 5 bases, and 12 bases separated the two germline ends. Germline V lookup: CDR1 SGDLS, CDR2 YYNGEE. This CDR3 region has 13 residues. This CDR3 reads CASSPEPAYGYTF. The DNA of the CDR3 is TGTGCCAGCAGCCCAGAACCAGCGTATGGCTACACCTTC.

This clone came up once. The chain combines TRBV28 with TRBJ2-1; D may be TRBD2 (6 bases). Trimming shortened V by 3 bases and J by 3 bases, and 9 bases separated the two germline ends. The CDR3 spans 14 residues. Germline V gene data show CDR1 as MDHEN and CDR2 as SYDVKM. The CDR3 region is CASSFTGSYNEQFF. DNA for the CDR3: TGTGCCAGCAGTTTTACCGGGAGCTACAATGAGCAGTTCTTC. Full variable domain (rest looked up from reference TRBV28 and TRBJ2-1): DVKVTQSSRYLVKRTGEKVFLECVQDMDHENMFWYRQDPGLGLRLIYFSYDVKMKEKGDIPEGYSVSREKKERFSLILESASTNQTSMYLCASSFTGSYNEQFFGPGTRLTVL.

The chain employs TRBV5-1 and TRBJ2-7; the D gene is possibly TRBD1 (6 bases). V was cut by 0 bases and J by 3 bases, with 13 bases left in between. Germline CDR1 reads SGHRS; CDR2 reads YFSETQ. The CDR3 consists of 15 residues. In DNA form, the CDR3 reads TGCGCCAGCAGCTTGGCCCCCGACAGGATCTACGAGCAGTACTTC. The encoded protein is CASSLAPDRIYEQYF.

The CDR3 loop reads CASSYTGIWTF. For the CDR3, the DNA is TGTGCCAGCAGTTACACAGGGATTTGGACCTTC. The chain joins TRBV6-5 to TRBJ1-2; possible D gene TRBD1, 6 bases. This CDR3 has 11 amino acids. Trimming cost V 2 bases and J 14 bases, with 12 bases left between them. The V gene's germline CDR1 is MNHEY and CDR2 SVGAGI.

The V and J genes are TRBV27 and TRBJ2-1, with D possibly TRBD2 on 5 matching bases. The CDR3 has 15 residues. V lost 3 bases and J lost 0, with 9 bases in between. The V gene's germline CDR1 is MNHEY and CDR2 SMNVEV (reference sequence). CDR3 sequence (DNA): TGTGCCAGCAGTTTCGCGGGCGGCTCCTACAATGAGCAGTTCTTC. Encoded protein: CASSFAGGSYNEQFF.

This clone came up once. The chain recombines TRBV27 with TRBJ2-7; 8 positions match TRBD1. The CDR3 has 14 residues. V trimming: 6 bases; J trimming: 3 bases; junction bases outside the gene matches: 7. CDR1 and CDR2 (germline): MNHEY, SMNVEV (reference sequence). CDR3: CASRLGTGDYEQYF. The CDR3 bases are TGTGCCAGCAGACTTGGGACAGGAGACTACGAGCAGTACTTC.

This clone was seen a single time. V and J are TRBV5-1 and TRBJ2-1; D is ambiguous. Trimming took off 0 bases at V and 5 bases at J, with 9 bases between the two ends. This CDR3 is 14 amino acids long. In germline, CDR1 is SGHRS, CDR2 YFSETQ. CDR3 DNA: TGCGCCAGCAGCTTGGGCGGATACCACAATGAGCAGTTCTTC. This codes for CASSLGGYHNEQFF.